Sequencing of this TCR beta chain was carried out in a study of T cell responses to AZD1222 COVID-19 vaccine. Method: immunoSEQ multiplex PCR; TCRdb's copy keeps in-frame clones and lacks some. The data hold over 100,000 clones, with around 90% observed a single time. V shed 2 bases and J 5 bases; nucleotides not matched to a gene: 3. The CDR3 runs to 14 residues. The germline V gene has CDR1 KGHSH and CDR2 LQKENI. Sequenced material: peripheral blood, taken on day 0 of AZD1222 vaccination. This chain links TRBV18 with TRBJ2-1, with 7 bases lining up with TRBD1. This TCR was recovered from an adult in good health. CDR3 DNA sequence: TGTGCCAGCTCACCAAAGGGACAGCACAATGAGCAGTTCTTC. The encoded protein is CASSPKGQHNEQFF.